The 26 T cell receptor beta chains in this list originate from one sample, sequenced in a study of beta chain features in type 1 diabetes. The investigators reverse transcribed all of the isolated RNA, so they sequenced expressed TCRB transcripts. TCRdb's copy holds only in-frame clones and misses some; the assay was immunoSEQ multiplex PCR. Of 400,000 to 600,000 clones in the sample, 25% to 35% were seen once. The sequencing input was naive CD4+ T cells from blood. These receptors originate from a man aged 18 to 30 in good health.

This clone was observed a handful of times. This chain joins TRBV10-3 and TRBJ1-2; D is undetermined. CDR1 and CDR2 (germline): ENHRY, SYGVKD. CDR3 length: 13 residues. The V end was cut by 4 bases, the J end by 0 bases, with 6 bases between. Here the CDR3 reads CAISGSPNYGYTF. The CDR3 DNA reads TGTGCCATCAGTGGCAGCCCTAACTATGGCTACACCTTC.

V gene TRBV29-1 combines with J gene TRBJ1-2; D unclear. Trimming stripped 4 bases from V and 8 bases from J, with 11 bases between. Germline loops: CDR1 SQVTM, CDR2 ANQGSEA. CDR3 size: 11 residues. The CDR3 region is CSVGWTEGYTF. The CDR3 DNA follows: TGCAGCGTTGGATGGACGGAAGGCTACACCTTC. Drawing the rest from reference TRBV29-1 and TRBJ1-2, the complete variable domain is SAVISQKPSRDICQRGTSLTIQCQVDSQVTMMFWYRQQPGQSLTLIATANQGSEATYESGFVIDKFPISRPNLTFSTLTVSNMSPEDSSIYLCSVGWTEGYTFGSGTRLTVV.

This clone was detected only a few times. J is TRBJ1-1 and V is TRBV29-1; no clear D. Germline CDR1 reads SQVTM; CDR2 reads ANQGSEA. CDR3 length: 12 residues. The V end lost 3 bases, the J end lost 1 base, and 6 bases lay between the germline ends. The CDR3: CSVETQNTEAFF. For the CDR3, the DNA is TGCAGCGTTGAGACCCAGAACACTGAAGCTTTCTTT.

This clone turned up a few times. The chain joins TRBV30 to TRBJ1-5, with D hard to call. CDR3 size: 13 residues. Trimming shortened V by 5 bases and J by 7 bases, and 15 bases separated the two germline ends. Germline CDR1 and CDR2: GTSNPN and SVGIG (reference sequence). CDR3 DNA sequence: TGTGCCTGGCACAATGGAGGGAGCCAGCCCCAGCATTTT. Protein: CAWHNGGSQPQHF.

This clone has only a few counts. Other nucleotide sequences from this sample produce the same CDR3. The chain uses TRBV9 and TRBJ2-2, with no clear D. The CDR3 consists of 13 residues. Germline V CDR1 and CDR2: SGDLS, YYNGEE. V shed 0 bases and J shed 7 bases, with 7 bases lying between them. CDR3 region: CASSVAHSGELFF. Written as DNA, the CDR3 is TGTGCCAGCAGCGTAGCCCACAGCGGGGAGCTGTTTTTT.

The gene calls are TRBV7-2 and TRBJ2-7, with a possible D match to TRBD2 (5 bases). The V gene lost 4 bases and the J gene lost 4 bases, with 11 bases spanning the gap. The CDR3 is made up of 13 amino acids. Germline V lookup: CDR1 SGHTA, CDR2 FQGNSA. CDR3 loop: CASSSRRTYEQYF. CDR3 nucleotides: TGTGCCAGCAGCTCCCGACGGACTTACGAGCAGTACTTC.

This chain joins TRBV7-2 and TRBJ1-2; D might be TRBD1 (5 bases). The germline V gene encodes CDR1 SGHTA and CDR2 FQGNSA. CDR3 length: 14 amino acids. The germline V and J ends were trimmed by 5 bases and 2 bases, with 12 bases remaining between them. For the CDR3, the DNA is TGTGCCAGCAGCCGCCCTGAGGGGAACTATGGCTACACCTTC. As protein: CASSRPEGNYGYTF.

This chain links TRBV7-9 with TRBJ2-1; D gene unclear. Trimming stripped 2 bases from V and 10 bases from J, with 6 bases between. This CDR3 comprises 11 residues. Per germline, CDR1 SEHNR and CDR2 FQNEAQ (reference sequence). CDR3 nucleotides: TGTGCCAGCAGCTTACCGACAGAGCAGTTCTTC. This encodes CASSLPTEQFF.

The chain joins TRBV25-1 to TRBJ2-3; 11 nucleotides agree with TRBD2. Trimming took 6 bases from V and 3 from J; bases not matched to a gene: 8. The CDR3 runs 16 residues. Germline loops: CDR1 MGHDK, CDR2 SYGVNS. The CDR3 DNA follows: TGTGCCAGCAGGCCAACTAGCGGGAGTCTAACAGATACGCAGTATTTT. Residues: CASRPTSGSLTDTQYF.

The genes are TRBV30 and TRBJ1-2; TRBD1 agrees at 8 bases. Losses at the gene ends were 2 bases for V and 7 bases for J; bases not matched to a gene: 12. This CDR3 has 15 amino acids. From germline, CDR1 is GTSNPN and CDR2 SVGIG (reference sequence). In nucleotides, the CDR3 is TGTGCCTGGAGTTACGGACGTACAGGGGGACCTGGCTACACCTTC. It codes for CAWSYGRTGGPGYTF.

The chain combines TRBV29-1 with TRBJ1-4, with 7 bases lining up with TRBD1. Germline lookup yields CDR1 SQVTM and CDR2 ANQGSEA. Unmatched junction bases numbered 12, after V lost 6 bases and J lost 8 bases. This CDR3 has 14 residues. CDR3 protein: CSVIDWDRDEKLFF. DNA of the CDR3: TGCAGCGTGATAGACTGGGACAGAGACGAAAAACTGTTTTTT.

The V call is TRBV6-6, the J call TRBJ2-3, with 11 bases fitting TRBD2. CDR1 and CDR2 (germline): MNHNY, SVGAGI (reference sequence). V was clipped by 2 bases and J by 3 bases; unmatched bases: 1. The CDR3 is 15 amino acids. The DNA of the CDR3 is TGTGCCAGCAGTTACCGACTAGCGGGGACAGATACGCAGTATTTT. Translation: CASSYRLAGTDTQYF.

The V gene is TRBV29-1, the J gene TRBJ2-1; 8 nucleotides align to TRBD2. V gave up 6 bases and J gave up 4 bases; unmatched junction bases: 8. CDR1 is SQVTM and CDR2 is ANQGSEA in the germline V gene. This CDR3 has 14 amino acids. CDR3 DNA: TGCAGCGTCGCTCCTAGCGGGTATTACAATGAGCAGTTCTTC. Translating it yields CSVAPSGYYNEQFF.

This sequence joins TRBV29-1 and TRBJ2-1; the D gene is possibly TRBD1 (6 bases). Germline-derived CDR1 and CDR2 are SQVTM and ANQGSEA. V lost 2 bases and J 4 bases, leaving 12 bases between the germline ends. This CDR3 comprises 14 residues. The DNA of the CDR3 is TGCAGCGTTGAATATAGGACAGCATACAATGAGCAGTTCTTC. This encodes CSVEYRTAYNEQFF.

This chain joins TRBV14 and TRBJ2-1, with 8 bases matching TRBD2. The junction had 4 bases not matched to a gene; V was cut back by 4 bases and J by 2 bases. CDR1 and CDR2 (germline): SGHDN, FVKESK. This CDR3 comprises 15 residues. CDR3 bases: TGTGCCAGCAGCCCGAATAGCGGGACCTACAATGAGCAGTTCTTC. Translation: CASSPNSGTYNEQFF.

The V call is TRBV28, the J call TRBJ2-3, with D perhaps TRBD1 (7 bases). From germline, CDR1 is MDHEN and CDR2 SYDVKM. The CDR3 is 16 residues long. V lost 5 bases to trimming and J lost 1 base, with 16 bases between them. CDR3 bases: TGTGCCAGCAGTACACCCGGAGGGACAGGCACAGATACGCAGTATTTT. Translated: CASSTPGGTGTDTQYF.

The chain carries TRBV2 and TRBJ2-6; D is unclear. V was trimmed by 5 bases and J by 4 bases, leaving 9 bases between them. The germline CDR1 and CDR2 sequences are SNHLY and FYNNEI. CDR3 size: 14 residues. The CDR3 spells CASSRVVGANVLTF. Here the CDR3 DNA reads TGTGCCAGCAGTCGCGTGGTCGGGGCCAACGTCCTGACTTTC.

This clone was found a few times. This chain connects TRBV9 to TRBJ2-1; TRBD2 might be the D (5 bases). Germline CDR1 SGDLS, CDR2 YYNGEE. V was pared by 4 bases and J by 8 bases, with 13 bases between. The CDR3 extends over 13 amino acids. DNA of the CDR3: TGTGCCAGCAGCTCGCGGACGCGGGATGAGCAGTTCTTC. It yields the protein CASSSRTRDEQFF.

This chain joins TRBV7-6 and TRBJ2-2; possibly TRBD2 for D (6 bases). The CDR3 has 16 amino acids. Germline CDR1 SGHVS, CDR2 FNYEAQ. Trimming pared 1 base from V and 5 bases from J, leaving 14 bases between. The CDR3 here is CASSLVVGSRTGELFF. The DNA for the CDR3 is TGTGCCAGCAGCTTAGTAGTCGGGAGTCGTACCGGGGAGCTGTTTTTT. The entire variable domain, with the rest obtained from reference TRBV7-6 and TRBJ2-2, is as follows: GAGVSQSPRYKVTKRGQDVALRCDPISGHVSLYWYRQALGQGPEFLTYFNYEAQQDKSGLPNDRFSAERPEGSISTLTIQRTEQRDSAMYRCASSLVVGSRTGELFFGEGSRLTVL.

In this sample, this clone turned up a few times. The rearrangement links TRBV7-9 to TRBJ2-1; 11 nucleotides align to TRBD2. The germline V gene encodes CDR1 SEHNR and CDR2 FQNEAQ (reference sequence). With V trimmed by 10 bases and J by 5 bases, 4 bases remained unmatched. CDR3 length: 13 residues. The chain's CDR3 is CATSGLADNEQFF. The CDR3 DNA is TGTGCCACCTCGGGACTAGCGGACAATGAGCAGTTCTTC.

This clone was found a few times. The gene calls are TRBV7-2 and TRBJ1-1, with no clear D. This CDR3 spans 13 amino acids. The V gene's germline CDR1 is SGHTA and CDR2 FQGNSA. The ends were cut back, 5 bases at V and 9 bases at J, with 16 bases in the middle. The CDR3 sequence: CASSVDHWGKAFF. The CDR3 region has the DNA TGTGCCAGCAGCGTAGATCATTGGGGAAAAGCTTTCTTT.

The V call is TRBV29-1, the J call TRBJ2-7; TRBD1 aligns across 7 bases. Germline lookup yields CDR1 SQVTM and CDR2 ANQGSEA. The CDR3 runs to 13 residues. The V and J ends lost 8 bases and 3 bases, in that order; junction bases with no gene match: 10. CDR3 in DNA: TGCAGCATTCGACAGGGACGGGACTACGAGCAGTACTTC. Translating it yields CSIRQGRDYEQYF.

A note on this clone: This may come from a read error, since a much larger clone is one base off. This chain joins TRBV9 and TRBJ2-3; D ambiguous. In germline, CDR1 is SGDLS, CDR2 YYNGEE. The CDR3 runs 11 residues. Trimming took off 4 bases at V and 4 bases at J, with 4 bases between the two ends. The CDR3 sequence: CASSIADTQYF. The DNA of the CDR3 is TGTGCCAGCAGCATAGCAGATACGCAGTATTTT.

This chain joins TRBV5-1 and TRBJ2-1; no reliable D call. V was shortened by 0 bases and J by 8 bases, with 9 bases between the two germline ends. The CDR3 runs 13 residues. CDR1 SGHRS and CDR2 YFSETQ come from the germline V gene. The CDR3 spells CASSLGQPDEQFF. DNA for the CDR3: TGCGCCAGCAGCTTGGGGCAGCCGGATGAGCAGTTCTTC.

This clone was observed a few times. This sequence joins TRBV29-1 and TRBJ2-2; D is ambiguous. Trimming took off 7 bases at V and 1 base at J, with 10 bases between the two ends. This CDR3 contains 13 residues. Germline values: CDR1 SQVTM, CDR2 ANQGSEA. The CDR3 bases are TGCAGCGGGGTAGGAGTGAACACCGGGGAGCTGTTTTTT. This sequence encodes CSGVGVNTGELFF.

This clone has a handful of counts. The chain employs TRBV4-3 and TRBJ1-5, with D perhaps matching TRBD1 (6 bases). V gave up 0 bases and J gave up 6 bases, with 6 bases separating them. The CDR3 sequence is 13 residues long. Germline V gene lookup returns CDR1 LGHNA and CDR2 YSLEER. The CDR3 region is CASSQEQGQPQHF. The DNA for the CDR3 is TGCGCCAGCAGCCAAGAACAGGGTCAGCCCCAGCATTTT.